This T cell receptor (beta chain) was captured by sequencing in a study of control samples from healthy donors and cancer patients. With V trimmed by 11 bases and J by 2 bases, 9 bases remained unmatched. The CDR3 length is 13 residues. The V gene's germline CDR1 is MNHNY and CDR2 SVGAGI (reference sequence). Only in-frame clones appear in the TCRdb table, and some are missing; sequencing was by immunoSEQ multiplex PCR. The sample table sets out 150,000 to 200,000 clones. This sequence originates from a woman in her twenties or thirties in good health. Specimen: blood. The chain couples TRBV6-6 to TRBJ2-7; 7 bases agree with TRBD1. The CDR3 nucleotides are TGTGCCGCAGGGGGATCCCTGACCTACGAGCAGTACTTC. Translated: CAAGGSLTYEQYF.